Listed here is a single T cell receptor (beta chain). No antigen is known for it. Per germline, CDR1 SGHRS and CDR2 YFSETQ. V was pared by 0 bases and J by 8 bases, with 7 bases of the junction left unmatched. The CDR3 contains 15 residues. The data originate from a study of beta chain features in type 1 diabetes. Turning to the study itself: Examined across all samples were over 85 million sorted cells. Study-level results: Small HLA sub-analyses could not settle whether HLA shapes TCRB rearrangement. Moderate yet significant TCRB CDR3 shortening was seen in Type 1 diabetes patients in all four CD4+ subsets. Type 1 diabetes patients had fewer VDJ junction insertions and more deletions.

The investigators reverse transcribed all of the isolated RNA, so they sequenced expressed TCRB transcripts. This table comes from immunoSEQ multiplex PCR, and its TCRdb copy is limited to in-frame clones, with some not included. The repertoire includes about 340,000 clones, approximately 12% of them detected once, and roughly 0.015% sits in the top ten. The chain uses TRBV5-1 and TRBJ2-1; 8 bases fit TRBD1. The specimen sequenced was naive CD4+ T cells from blood. This sequence originates from a woman under 30 with type 1 diabetes. The CDR3 reads CASSLARGRFDEQFF. The CDR3 coding sequence is TGCGCCAGCAGCTTGGCCAGGGGGCGATTCGATGAGCAGTTCTTC.